This entry features one T cell receptor (beta chain) sequence. As yet, its antigen is unknown. A multiplex PCR was run with 60 Vbeta primers and 13 Jbeta primers. The data were produced by immunoSEQ multiplex PCR, yet TCRdb's version contains in-frame clones alone and is incomplete. The record lists some 84,000 clones, of which the ten most abundant hold less than 0.6%. This entry is derived from a study of cytomegalovirus exposure and HLA in healthy donors. The study, taken as a whole, reports: Donors belonging to an Asian-associated ancestry cluster reportedly showed fewer N-insertions in productive TCRs than the approximately 670-donor mean, according to what a later analysis found.

Per germline, CDR1 KGHSH and CDR2 LQKENI. This CDR3 spans 16 amino acids. V shed 3 bases and J 7 bases; nucleotides not matched to a gene: 10. Sequencing input: PBMCs. V and J are TRBV18 and TRBJ2-1, with TRBD1 matching over 9 bases. This TCR was recovered from a man aged 45 to 65 in good health and CMV-seronegative. In DNA, the CDR3 is TGTGCCAGCTCACCGAGGGGACAGGGAATATCAAATGAGCAGTTCTTC. Its translation: CASSPRGQGISNEQFF.